These T cell receptor beta chains were read from a single sample in a study of molecular identifiers for immune sequencing clone quantification. TCRdb used MiXCR to reprocess the PCR reads, holding one entry per CDR3 protein. Of 490,000 or so distinct CDR3 sequences in the sample, approximately 25% were seen once. The sample consisted of naive CD8+ T cells from blood, with Jurkat cell RNA spiked in. These TCRs come from a human donor in good health. Some libraries in this study had Jurkat cell RNA spiked in. CDR3s include the opening cysteine and the closing phenylalanine or tryptophan. The order of the fields is clone size, J gene, V gene, CDR3 protein. Size values are once, few and many counts, or a class for expanded clones, and some rows have none.

. TRBJ1-5 TRBV19 CASSQDRGHREAQHF
. TRBJ2-3 TRBV7-2 CASRLGLAGGPGTQYF
. TRBJ2-3 TRBV2 CASSEVGGGTDTQYF
. TRBJ1-2 TRBV16 CASSPNKLGELDYGYTF
few TRBJ1-4 TRBV19 CASSTTPLEKLFF
few TRBJ2-7 TRBV9 CASSVAGLGDEQYF
. TRBJ2-7 TRBV3-1 CASSHWGLEQYF
few TRBJ2-3 TRBV20-1 CSASPLSGPTSADTQYF
. TRBJ1-1 TRBV19 CASSIGEGLGYMNTEAFF
. TRBJ2-3 TRBV11-2 CASSWGVGTATQYF
. TRBJ2-7 TRBV27 CASSSVVTGYEQYF
. TRBJ2-7 TRBV27 CASREDRGPYEQYF
. TRBJ2-7 TRBV7-8 CASSLDGTLSYEQYF
. TRBJ2-7 TRBV20-1 CRTWAWWGRDRGAYEQYF
few TRBJ2-3 TRBV5-4 CASSSWGAANTDTQYF
many TRBJ2-7 TRBV5-6 CASSLGTAFYVHEQYF
. TRBJ1-5 TRBV27 CASSLIGNQPQHF
many TRBJ2-7 TRBV20-1 CSAQRSLVYEQYF
few TRBJ1-1 TRBV4-1 CASSQDPGGMNTEAFF
. TRBJ2-1 TRBV20-1 CSASADDRGRMDEQFF
. TRBJ2-2 TRBV7-9 CASSSPLGAAWELFF
. TRBJ1-1 TRBV11-2 CASSSPALTEAFF